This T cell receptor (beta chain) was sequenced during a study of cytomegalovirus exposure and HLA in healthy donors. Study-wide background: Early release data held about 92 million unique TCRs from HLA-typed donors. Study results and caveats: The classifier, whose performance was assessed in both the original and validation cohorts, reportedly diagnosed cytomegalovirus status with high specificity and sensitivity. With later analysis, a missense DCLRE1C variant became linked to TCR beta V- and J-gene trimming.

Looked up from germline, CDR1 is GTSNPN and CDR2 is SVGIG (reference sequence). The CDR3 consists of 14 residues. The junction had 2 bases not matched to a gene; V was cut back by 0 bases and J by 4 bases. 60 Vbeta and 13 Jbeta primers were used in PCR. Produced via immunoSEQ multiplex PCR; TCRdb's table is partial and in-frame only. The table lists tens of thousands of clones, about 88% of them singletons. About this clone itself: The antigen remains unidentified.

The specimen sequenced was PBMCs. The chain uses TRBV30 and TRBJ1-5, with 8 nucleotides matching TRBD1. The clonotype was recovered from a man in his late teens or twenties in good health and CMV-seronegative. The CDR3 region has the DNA TGTGCCTGGAGTGTATGGACAGGGAATCAGCCCCAGCATTTT. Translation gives CAWSVWTGNQPQHF. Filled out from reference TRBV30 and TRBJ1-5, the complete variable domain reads SQTIHQWPATLVQPVGSPLSLECTVEGTSNPNLYWYRQAAGRGLQLLFYSVGIGQISSEVPQNLSASRPQDRQFILSSKKLLLSDSGFYLCAWSVWTGNQPQHFGDGTRLSIL.